This TCR beta chain was identified during a study of shared T cell receptors in the human thymus. Profiling relied on immunoSEQ multiplex PCR, and the TCRdb table lists in-frame clones only, not all of them. The sample yields approximately 490,000 clones, approximately 80% seen once. This sample was also put to use in a study of human thymus T cells.

This TCR derives from a boy less than two years old with a congenital heart defect. Sequencing used thymocytes.

The CDR3 protein is CASSQGTGDNEQYF. CDR3 in DNA: TGTGCCAGCAGCCAAGGGACAGGGGACAACGAGCAGTACTTC. V is TRBV13 and J is TRBJ2-7, with 10 bases that match TRBD1. CDR3 length equals 14 residues. The germline gives CDR1 PRHDT, CDR2 FYEKMQ (reference sequence). V lost 5 bases to trimming and J lost 5 bases; unmatched junction nucleotides: 6.